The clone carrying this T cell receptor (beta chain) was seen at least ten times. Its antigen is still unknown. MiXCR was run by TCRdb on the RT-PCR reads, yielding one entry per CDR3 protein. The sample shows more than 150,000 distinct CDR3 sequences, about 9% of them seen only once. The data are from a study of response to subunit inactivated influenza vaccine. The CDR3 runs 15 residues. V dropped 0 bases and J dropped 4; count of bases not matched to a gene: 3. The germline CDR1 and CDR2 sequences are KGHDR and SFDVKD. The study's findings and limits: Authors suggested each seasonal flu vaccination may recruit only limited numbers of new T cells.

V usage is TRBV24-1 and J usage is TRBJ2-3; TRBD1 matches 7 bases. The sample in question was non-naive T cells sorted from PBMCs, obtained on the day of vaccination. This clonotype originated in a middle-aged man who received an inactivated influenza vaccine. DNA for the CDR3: TGTGCCACCAGTGATTTGAAGGGGGCAGCAGATACGCAGTATTTT. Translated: CATSDLKGAADTQYF.